This T cell receptor (beta chain) was identified during a study of T cells after yellow fever vaccination. Study results and caveats: A faster peak, day 5 versus 15, was reached by the weaker secondary response. Most primary-vaccination clones reappeared after the booster (around 95% CD4, about 88% CD8). A minor fraction of clonotypes spanned both CD4 and CD8 compartments.

This clonotype was counted at least ten times. What it binds is not known. This CDR3 spans 13 amino acids. Trimming took 5 bases from V and 3 from J, leaving 7 bases between them. 5'RACE template switching added a universal primer site and UMIs to TCR cDNA. Using its own MiXCR run on the 5' RACE reads, TCRdb lists one record per CDR3 protein. The table shows tens of thousands of distinct CDR3 sequences, with roughly 7.3% occurring only once. The material sequenced was CD8+ T cells sorted from PBMCs, taken roughly 15 days after the first yellow fever vaccination. The J gene is TRBJ2-2, the V gene TRBV12-3 or TRBV12-4, with unresolved D. The clonotype was recovered from a man younger than 35 who received the YFV17D yellow fever vaccine. CDR3: CASSPAHTGELFF. CDR3 bases: TGTGCCAGCAGTCCTGCGCACACCGGGGAGCTGTTTTTT.